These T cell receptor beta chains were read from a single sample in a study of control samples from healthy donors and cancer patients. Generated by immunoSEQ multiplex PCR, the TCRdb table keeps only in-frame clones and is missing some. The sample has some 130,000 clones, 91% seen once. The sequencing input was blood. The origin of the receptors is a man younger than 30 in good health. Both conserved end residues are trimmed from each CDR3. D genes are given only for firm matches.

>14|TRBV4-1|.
ASSQESRTPTDTQY
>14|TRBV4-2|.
ASSQDASHTYNEQF
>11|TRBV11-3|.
ASSLGGDTEAF
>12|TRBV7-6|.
ASSLGGLPYEQY
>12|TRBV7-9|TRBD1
ASSPDRGTEKLF
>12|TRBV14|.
ASSRLGLNYGYT
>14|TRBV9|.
ASSAGQGGAGNTIY
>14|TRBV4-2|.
ASSAQDRDGGRPQH
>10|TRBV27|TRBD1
ASSSGQPEQF
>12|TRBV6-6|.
ASSPPGRNYGYT
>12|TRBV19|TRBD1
ASTSGQGAYEQY
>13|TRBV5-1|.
ASSLTPSAEETQY
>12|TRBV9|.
ASSVRGSTDTQY
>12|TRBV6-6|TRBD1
ASRRTGLGTEAF
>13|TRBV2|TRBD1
ASSGTGEGTDTQY
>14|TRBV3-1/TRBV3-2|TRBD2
ASSQDRTSVFNEQF
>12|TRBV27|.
ASSPLTAEGEQF
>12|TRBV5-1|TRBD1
ASSGGQLNTEAF
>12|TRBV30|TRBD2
AWSVGGGADTQY
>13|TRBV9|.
ASSVRQGYSDTQY
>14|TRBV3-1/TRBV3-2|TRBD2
ASSPLTSGAYNEQF
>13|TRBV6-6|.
ASSYLVREQETQY
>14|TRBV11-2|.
ASRPNRVGTGNTIY
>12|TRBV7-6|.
ASSLGQPDQPQH
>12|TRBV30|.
AWSSGHSYNEQF
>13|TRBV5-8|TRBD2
ASSRGLAGLNEQY
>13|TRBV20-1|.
SASIWRGTNEKLF
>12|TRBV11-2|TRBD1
ASSAIYRGDEAF
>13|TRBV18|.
ASSPPEDPFYEQY
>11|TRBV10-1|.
ASRDAYLYGYT
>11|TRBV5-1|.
ASSLDRTNEQF
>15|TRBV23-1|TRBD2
ASSQSVRSGGTDTQY
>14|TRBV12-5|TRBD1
ASGLVLGQGVNEQF
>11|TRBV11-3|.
ASSLRVNSPLH
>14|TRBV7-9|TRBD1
ASSDDRGVGNQPQH
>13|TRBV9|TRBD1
ASSGGTGAQETQY
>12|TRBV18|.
ASSPSSRDHEQY
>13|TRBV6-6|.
ASSTTSSGGGGYT